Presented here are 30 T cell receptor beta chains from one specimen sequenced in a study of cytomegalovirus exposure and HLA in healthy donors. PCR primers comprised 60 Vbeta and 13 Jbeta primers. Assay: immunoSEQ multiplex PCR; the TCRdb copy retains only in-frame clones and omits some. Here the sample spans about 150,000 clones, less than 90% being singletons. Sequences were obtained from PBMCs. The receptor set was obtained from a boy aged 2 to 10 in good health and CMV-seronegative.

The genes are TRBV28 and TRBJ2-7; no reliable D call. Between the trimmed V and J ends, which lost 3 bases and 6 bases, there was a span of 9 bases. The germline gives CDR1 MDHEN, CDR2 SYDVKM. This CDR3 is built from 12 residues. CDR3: CASSFRVAEQYF. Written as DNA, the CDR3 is TGTGCCAGCAGTTTTCGGGTTGCCGAGCAGTACTTC. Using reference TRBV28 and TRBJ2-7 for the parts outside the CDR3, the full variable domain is DVKVTQSSRYLVKRTGEKVFLECVQDMDHENMFWYRQDPGLGLRLIYFSYDVKMKEKGDIPEGYSVSREKKERFSLILESASTNQTSMYLCASSFRVAEQYFGPGTRLTVT.

CDR3 DNA sequence: TGTGCCAGCAGCTTCTGGGGGGATAGCAATCAGCCCCAGCATTTT. Translating it yields CASSFWGDSNQPQHF. The chain recombines TRBV11-3 with TRBJ1-5, with D perhaps TRBD1 (5 bases). Germline V gene lookup returns CDR1 SGHNT and CDR2 YENEEA. The CDR3 length is 15 residues. V dropped 3 bases and J dropped 0 bases, with 9 bases sitting between them.

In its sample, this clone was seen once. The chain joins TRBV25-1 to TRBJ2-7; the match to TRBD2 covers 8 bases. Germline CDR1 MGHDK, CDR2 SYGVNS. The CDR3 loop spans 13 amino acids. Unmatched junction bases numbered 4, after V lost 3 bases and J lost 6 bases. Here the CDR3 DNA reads TGTGCCAGCAGTGAGGCCGGGGGGGTCGAGCAGTACTTC. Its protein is CASSEAGGVEQYF.

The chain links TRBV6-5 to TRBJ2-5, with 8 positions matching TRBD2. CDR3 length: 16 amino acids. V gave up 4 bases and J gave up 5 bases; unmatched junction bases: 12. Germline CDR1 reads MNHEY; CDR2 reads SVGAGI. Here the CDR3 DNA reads TGTGCCAGCAGTTCCACAATGACTAGCGTCGGGGAGACCCAGTACTTC. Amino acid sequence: CASSSTMTSVGETQYF.

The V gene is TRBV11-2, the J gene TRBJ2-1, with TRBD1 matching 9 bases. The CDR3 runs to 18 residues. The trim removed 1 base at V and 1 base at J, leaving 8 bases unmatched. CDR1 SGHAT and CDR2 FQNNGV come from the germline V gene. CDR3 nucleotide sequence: TGTGCCAGCAGCTTAGCGGTACGTGGACAGGGGTCCTACAATGAGCAGTTCTTC. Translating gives CASSLAVRGQGSYNEQFF.

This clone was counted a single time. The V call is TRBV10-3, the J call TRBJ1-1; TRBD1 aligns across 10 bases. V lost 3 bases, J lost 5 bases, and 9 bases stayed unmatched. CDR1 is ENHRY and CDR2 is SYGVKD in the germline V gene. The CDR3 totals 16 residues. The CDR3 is CAISDPGTGVSTEAFF. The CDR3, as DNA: TGTGCCATCAGTGACCCCGGGACAGGGGTAAGTACTGAAGCTTTCTTT.

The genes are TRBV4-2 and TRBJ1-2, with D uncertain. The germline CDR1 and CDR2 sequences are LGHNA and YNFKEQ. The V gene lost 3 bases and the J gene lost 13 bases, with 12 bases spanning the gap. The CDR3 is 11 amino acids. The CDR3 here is CASSQETATTF. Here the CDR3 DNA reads TGTGCCAGCAGCCAGGAGACCGCCACCACCTTC.

CDR3 sequence (DNA): TGCAGCGCCCAGGACAGTTCCTACAATGAGCAGTTCTTC. As protein: CSAQDSSYNEQFF. The chain combines TRBV29-1 with TRBJ2-1, with D perhaps TRBD1 (6 bases). V was shortened by 7 bases and J by 1 base, with 11 bases between the two germline ends. Germline V gene lookup returns CDR1 SQVTM and CDR2 ANQGSEA. The CDR3 is 13 residues long.

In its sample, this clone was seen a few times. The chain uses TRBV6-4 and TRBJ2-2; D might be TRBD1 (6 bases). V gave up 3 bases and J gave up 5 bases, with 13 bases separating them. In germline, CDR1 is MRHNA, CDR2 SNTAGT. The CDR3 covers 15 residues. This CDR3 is CASSEVPQGTGELFF. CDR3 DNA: TGTGCCAGCAGTGAAGTCCCGCAGGGGACCGGGGAGCTGTTTTTT.

The CDR3 loop is CASGGRLAGSTDTQYF. The CDR3 region has the DNA TGTGCCAGCGGGGGTAGACTAGCGGGGTCAACAGATACGCAGTATTTT. The J gene is TRBJ2-3, the V gene TRBV28; the match to TRBD2 covers 11 bases. The CDR3 loop spans 16 amino acids. V gave up 8 bases and J gave up 3 bases; unmatched junction bases: 10. The germline V gene has CDR1 MDHEN and CDR2 SYDVKM.

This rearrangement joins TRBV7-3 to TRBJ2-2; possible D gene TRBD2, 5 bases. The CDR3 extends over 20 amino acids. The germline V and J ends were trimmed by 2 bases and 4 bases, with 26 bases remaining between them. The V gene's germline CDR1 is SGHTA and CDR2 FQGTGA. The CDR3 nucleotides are TGTGCCAGCAGCTTATCGCCCCTTGCGACGCGGGCCCTGAGCACCGGGGAGCTGTTTTTT. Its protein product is CASSLSPLATRALSTGELFF. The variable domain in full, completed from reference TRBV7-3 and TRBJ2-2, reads GAGVSQTPSNKVTEKGKYVELRCDPISGHTALYWYRQSLGQGPEFLIYFQGTGAADDSGLPNDRFFAVRPEGSVSTLKIQRTERGDSAVYLCASSLSPLATRALSTGELFFGEGSRLTVL.

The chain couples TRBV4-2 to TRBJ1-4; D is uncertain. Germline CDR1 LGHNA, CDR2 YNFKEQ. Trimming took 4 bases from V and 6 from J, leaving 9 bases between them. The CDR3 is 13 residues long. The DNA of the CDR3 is TGTGCCAGCAGCCCTCTAGGAGATGAAAAACTGTTTTTT. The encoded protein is CASSPLGDEKLFF.

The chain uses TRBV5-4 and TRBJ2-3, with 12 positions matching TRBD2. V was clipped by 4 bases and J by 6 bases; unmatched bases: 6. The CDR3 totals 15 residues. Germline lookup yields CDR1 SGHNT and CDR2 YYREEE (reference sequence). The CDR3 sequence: CASSRLAGDPDTQYF. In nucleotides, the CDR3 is TGTGCCAGCAGCCGACTAGCGGGAGACCCCGATACGCAGTATTTT.

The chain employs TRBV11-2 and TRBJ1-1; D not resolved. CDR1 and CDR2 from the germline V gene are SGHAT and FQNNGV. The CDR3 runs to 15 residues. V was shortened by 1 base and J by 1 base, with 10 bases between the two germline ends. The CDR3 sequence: CASSLGWSANTEAFF. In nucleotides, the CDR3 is TGTGCCAGCAGCTTAGGATGGAGTGCGAACACTGAAGCTTTCTTT.

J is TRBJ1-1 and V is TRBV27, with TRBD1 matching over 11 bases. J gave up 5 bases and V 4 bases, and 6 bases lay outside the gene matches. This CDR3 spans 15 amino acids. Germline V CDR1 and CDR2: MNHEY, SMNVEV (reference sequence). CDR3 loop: CASSSLGTGGTEAFF. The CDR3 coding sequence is TGTGCCAGCAGTTCGCTAGGGACAGGGGGAACTGAAGCTTTCTTT.

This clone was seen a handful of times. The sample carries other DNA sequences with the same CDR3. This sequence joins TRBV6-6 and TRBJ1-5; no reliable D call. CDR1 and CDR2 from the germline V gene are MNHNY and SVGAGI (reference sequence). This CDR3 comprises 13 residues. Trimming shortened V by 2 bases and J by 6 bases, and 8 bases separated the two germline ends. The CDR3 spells CASSYPEGQPQHF. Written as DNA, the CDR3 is TGTGCCAGCAGTTACCCGGAGGGTCAGCCCCAGCATTTT.

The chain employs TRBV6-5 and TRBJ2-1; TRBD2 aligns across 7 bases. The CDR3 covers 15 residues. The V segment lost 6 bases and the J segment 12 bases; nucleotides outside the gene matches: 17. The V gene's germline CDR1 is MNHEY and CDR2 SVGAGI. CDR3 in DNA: TGTGCCAGCAGGCCCGGACTAGTGGGAGGGTCCGGGCAGTTCTTC. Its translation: CASRPGLVGGSGQFF.

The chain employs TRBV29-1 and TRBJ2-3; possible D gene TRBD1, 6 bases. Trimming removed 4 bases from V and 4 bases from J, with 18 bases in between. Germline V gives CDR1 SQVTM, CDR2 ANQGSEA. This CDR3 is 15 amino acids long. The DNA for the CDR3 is TGCAGCGTTGGGTCAATCCAGGGGTATTCAGATACGCAGTATTTT. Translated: CSVGSIQGYSDTQYF.

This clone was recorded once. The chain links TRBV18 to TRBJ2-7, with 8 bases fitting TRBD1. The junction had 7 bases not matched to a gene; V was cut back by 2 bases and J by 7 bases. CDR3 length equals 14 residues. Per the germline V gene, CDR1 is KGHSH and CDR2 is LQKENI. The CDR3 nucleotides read TGTGCCAGCTCACCATACCAGGGGGCGCGAGAGCAGTACTTC. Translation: CASSPYQGAREQYF.

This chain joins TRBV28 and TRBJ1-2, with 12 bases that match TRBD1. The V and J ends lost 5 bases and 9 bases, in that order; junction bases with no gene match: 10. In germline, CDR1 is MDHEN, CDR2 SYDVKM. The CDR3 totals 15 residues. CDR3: CASSRGTGGVMRYTF. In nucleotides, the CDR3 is TGTGCCAGCAGTAGGGGGACAGGGGGCGTTATGCGCTACACCTTC.

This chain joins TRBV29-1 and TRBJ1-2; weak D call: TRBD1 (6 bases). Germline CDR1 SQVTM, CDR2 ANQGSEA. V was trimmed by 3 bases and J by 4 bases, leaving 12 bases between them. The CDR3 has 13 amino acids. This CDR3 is CSVEVRGPYGYTF. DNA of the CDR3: TGCAGCGTTGAGGTCAGGGGTCCCTATGGCTACACCTTC.

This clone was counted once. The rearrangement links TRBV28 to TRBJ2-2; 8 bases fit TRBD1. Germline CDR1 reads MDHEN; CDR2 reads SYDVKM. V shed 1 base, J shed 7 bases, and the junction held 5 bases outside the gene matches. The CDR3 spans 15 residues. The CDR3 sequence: CASSLSGQGFGELFF. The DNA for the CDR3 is TGTGCCAGCAGTTTATCTGGACAGGGTTTCGGGGAGCTGTTTTTT.

CDR3 region: CASLRAPTYEQYF. In DNA, the CDR3 is TGTGCCAGCTTGAGGGCGCCGACCTACGAGCAGTACTTC. The chain combines TRBV27 with TRBJ2-7; tentative D call: TRBD2 (5 bases). From germline, CDR1 is MNHEY and CDR2 SMNVEV (reference sequence). The V and J ends lost 8 bases and 2 bases respectively, with 13 bases between them. The CDR3 has 13 amino acids.

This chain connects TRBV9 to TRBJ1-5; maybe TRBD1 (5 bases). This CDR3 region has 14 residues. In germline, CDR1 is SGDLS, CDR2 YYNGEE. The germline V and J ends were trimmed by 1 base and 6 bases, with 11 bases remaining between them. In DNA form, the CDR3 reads TGTGCCAGCAGCGTATCAGGGTCCGGTCAGCCCCAGCATTTT. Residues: CASSVSGSGQPQHF.

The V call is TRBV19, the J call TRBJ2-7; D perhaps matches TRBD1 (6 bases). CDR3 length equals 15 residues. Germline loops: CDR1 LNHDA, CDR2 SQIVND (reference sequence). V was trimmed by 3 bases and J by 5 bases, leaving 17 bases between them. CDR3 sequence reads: CASSIASRGFHEQYF. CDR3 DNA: TGTGCCAGTAGTATCGCCAGCAGGGGTTTCCACGAGCAGTACTTC.

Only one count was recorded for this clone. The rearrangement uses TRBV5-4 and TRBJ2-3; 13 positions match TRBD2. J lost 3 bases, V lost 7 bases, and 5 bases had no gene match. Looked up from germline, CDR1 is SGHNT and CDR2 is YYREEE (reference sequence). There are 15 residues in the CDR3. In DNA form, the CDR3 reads TGTGCCAGCCGAAGGACTAGCGGGAGTACAGATACGCAGTATTTT. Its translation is CASRRTSGSTDTQYF.

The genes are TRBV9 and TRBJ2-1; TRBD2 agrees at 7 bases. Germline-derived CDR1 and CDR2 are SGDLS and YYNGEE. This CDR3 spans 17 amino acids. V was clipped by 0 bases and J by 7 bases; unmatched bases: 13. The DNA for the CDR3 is TGTGCCAGCAGCGTAGGCTTTCGGCGGGAGTACGAGAATGAGCAGTTCTTC. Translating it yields CASSVGFRREYENEQFF.

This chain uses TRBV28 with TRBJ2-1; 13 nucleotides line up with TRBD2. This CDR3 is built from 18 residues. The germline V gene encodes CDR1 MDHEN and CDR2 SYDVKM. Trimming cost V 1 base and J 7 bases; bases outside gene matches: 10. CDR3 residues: CASSLYPQRTSGSNEQFF. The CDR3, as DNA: TGTGCCAGCAGTTTATACCCTCAGCGGACTAGCGGGAGTAATGAGCAGTTCTTC.

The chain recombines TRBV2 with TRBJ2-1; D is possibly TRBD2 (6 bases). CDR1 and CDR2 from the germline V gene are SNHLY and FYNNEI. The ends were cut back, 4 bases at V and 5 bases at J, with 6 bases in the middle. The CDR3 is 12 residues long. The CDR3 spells CASSGGDNEQFF. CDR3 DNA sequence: TGTGCCAGCAGTGGGGGGGACAATGAGCAGTTCTTC. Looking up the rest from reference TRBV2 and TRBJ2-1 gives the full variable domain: EPEVTQTPSHQVTQMGQEVILRCVPISNHLYFYWYRQILGQKVEFLVSFYNNEISEKSEIFDDQFSVERPDGSNFTLKIRSTKLEDSAMYFCASSGGDNEQFFGPGTRLTVL.

The CDR3 sequence is CASSSRTSGWHNEQFF. The CDR3 DNA follows: TGCGCCAGCAGCTCCCGGACTAGCGGCTGGCACAATGAGCAGTTCTTC. J is TRBJ2-1 and V is TRBV5-1, with 10 bases aligning to TRBD2. V shed 3 bases and J 5 bases; nucleotides not matched to a gene: 8. The CDR3 sequence is 16 residues long. Germline values: CDR1 SGHRS, CDR2 YFSETQ.